One sample yielded the 15 T cell receptor beta chains listed below, sequenced in a study of high-grade serous ovarian cancer treatment subgroups. The tumor samples were collected prior to definitive surgery or chemotherapy. TCRdb's copy holds only in-frame clones and misses some; the assay was immunoSEQ multiplex PCR. The table shows more than 15,000 clones, with around 80% occurring only once. The sequencing input was tumor tissue. The receptors come from a human donor with high-grade serous ovarian cancer.

CDR3 amino acids: CASSAYSSGANVLTF. The CDR3 bases are TGTGCCAGTAGTGCATACAGCTCTGGGGCCAACGTCCTGACTTTC. V and J are TRBV19 and TRBJ2-6; D gene ambiguous. Germline values: CDR1 LNHDA, CDR2 SQIVND (reference sequence). The germline V and J ends were trimmed by 5 bases and 0 bases, with 8 bases remaining between them. The CDR3 totals 15 residues.

The chain has TRBV15 and TRBJ2-1; the D gene is possibly TRBD2 (5 bases). The CDR3 runs 15 residues. Looked up from germline, CDR1 is LNHNV and CDR2 is YYDKDF (reference sequence). V was cut by 1 base and J by 1 base, with 8 bases left in between. CDR3 nucleotide sequence: TGTGCCACCAGCAGAGTGGGCGGGTCCTACAATGAGCAGTTCTTC. Amino acid sequence: CATSRVGGSYNEQFF.

This clone showed up just once. V is TRBV7-9 and J is TRBJ2-1, with 12 bases lining up with TRBD2. Trimming cost V 2 bases and J 6 bases; bases outside gene matches: 14. This CDR3 contains 19 residues. CDR1 SEHNR and CDR2 FQNEAQ come from the germline V gene (reference sequence). The DNA for the CDR3 is TGTGCCAGCAGCTTACCTCCCCGGACTAGCGGGGAGCTCTTCAATGAGCAGTTCTTC. It yields the protein CASSLPPRTSGELFNEQFF.

This rearrangement joins TRBV4-1 to TRBJ1-1, with D possibly TRBD1 on 6 matching bases. The V gene lost 1 base and the J gene lost 1 base, with 19 bases spanning the gap. This CDR3 is built from 18 residues. CDR1 MGHRA and CDR2 YSYEKL come from the germline V gene. The CDR3, as DNA: TGCGCCAGCAGCCAAGTAGAGAGGGGGAACACTCGGAACACTGAAGCTTTCTTT. Encoded protein: CASSQVERGNTRNTEAFF.

The chain combines TRBV5-1 with TRBJ2-3; 8 nucleotides line up with TRBD1. The V segment lost 0 bases and the J segment 4 bases; nucleotides outside the gene matches: 7. CDR1 is SGHRS and CDR2 is YFSETQ in the germline V gene. The CDR3 has 16 residues. DNA of the CDR3: TGCGCCAGCAGCTTGGTCGCGGACAGGGTAGCAGATACGCAGTATTTT. The encoded protein is CASSLVADRVADTQYF. The whole variable domain, filled in from reference TRBV5-1 and TRBJ2-3, reads KAGVTQTPRYLIKTRGQQVTLSCSPISGHRSVSWYQQTPGQGLQFLFEYFSETQRNKGNFPGRFSGRQFSNSRSEMNVSTLELGDSALYLCASSLVADRVADTQYFGPGTRLTVL.

This clone was found a few times. The chain uses TRBV28 and TRBJ1-2, with D possibly TRBD1 on 6 matching bases. The V gene lost 1 base and the J gene lost 8 bases, with 14 bases spanning the gap. Germline CDR1 MDHEN, CDR2 SYDVKM. The CDR3 is 14 amino acids. In DNA form, the CDR3 reads TGTGCCAGCAGTTTATATCCCCAGGGGCGGGGCTACACCTTC. It is translated as CASSLYPQGRGYTF.

J is TRBJ2-1 and V is TRBV28; 8 bases match TRBD2. There are 17 residues in the CDR3. The germline gives CDR1 MDHEN, CDR2 SYDVKM. V trimming: 1 base; J trimming: 6 bases; junction bases outside the gene matches: 11. The CDR3 DNA sequence: TGTGCCAGCAGTTTATTGGCCAGCGGGAGCGGAGTCAATGAGCAGTTCTTC. As protein: CASSLLASGSGVNEQFF. Together with reference TRBV28 and TRBJ2-1, the CDR3 gives the full variable domain: DVKVTQSSRYLVKRTGEKVFLECVQDMDHENMFWYRQDPGLGLRLIYFSYDVKMKEKGDIPEGYSVSREKKERFSLILESASTNQTSMYLCASSLLASGSGVNEQFFGPGTRLTVL.

This clone turned up a few times. The chain carries TRBV4-3 and TRBJ2-6, with a weak D call TRBD2 (7 bases). The ends were cut back, 0 bases at V and 0 bases at J, with 12 bases in the middle. Germline V gene lookup returns CDR1 LGHNA and CDR2 YSLEER. The CDR3 has 18 residues. CDR3 amino acids: CASSQDRGGLSGANVLTF. CDR3 nucleotide sequence: TGCGCCAGCAGCCAAGATAGGGGGGGGCTCTCTGGGGCCAACGTCCTGACTTTC.

This chain joins TRBV19 and TRBJ2-1, with TRBD1 matching 11 bases. The CDR3 extends over 17 amino acids. Germline V gene lookup returns CDR1 LNHDA and CDR2 SQIVND (reference sequence). V was pared by 6 bases and J by 1 base, with 8 bases of the junction left unmatched. CDR3 DNA sequence: TGTGCCAGTAGGGGGACAGGGGGGATTATTTCCTACAATGAGCAGTTCTTC. It translates to CASRGTGGIISYNEQFF.

The J gene is TRBJ2-3, the V gene TRBV7-6, with 9 bases matching TRBD2. Germline loops: CDR1 SGHVS, CDR2 FNYEAQ. The CDR3 contains 19 residues. The V and J ends lost 1 base and 0 bases, in that order; junction bases with no gene match: 11. The CDR3 protein is CASSLVVAGTSKSTDTQYF. The CDR3 coding sequence is TGTGCCAGCAGCTTAGTAGTGGCCGGGACTAGCAAGAGCACAGATACGCAGTATTTT.

This clone showed up just once. The chain links TRBV28 to TRBJ1-2; D call uncertain. CDR3 size: 12 residues. The germline CDR1 and CDR2 sequences are MDHEN and SYDVKM. V dropped 3 bases and J dropped 6 bases, with 8 bases sitting between them. The CDR3 bases are TGTGCCAGCAGTTTGCGGAGGGATGGCTACACCTTC. Translated: CASSLRRDGYTF.

This chain joins TRBV29-1 and TRBJ2-5; D is tentatively TRBD1 or TRBD2 (5 bases each). V was trimmed by 0 bases and J by 5 bases, leaving 19 bases between them. Germline V gene lookup returns CDR1 SQVTM and CDR2 ANQGSEA. CDR3 size: 16 residues. The CDR3 is CSVEDRGRFNGETQYF. The CDR3 DNA reads TGCAGCGTTGAAGATCGGGGCAGGTTCAATGGGGAGACCCAGTACTTC.

V and J are TRBV4-3 and TRBJ2-5; 8 positions match TRBD1. The trim removed 0 bases at V and 5 bases at J, leaving 11 bases unmatched. This CDR3 has 17 residues. Germline V lookup: CDR1 LGHNA, CDR2 YSLEER. CDR3 bases: TGCGCCAGCAGCCAAGAAATGGGCAGGGGGCATTTCGAGACCCAGTACTTC. It yields the protein CASSQEMGRGHFETQYF.

The J gene is TRBJ1-2, the V gene TRBV27, with D possibly being TRBD1 (5 bases). V lost 6 bases to trimming and J lost 8 bases, with 16 bases between them. Germline V gives CDR1 MNHEY, CDR2 SMNVEV (reference sequence). CDR3 length equals 13 residues. Here the CDR3 reads CASRPPGMKGYTF. The DNA for the CDR3 is TGTGCCAGCAGACCGCCAGGGATGAAAGGCTACACCTTC.

This chain uses TRBV6-5 with TRBJ1-1, with D possibly TRBD1 on 6 matching bases. The CDR3 consists of 14 residues. Germline V gives CDR1 MNHEY, CDR2 SVGAGI. V was pared by 5 bases and J by 0 bases, with 10 bases between. CDR3: CASSQTGLNTEAFF. The CDR3 DNA is TGTGCCAGCAGTCAAACAGGGCTGAACACTGAAGCTTTCTTT.